The 4 T cell receptor beta chains given below trace back to one sample, sequenced in a study of a mutant IDH1 vaccine in newly diagnosed glioma. Antigen specificity for these receptors is unknown. Time point noted: week 35, safety follow-up. Doses comprised 300 ug of mutant IDH1 20-mer peptide each, plus topical imiquimod. Using immunoSEQ multiplex PCR, the repertoire was profiled, and TCRdb retains in-frame clones only, with some absent. This sample has some 48,000 clones; over 65% occur once, and the top ten carry 12%. Here the sequenced sample was PBMCs, taken from a glioma patient whose treatment included an IDH1 peptide vaccine. Every receptor here comes from a middle-aged man with glioma.

The table lists this clone with a count of one. The chain recombines TRBV7-2 with TRBJ2-3; D unclear. This CDR3 contains 14 residues. Per germline, CDR1 SGHTA and CDR2 FQGNSA. Trimming removed 2 bases from V and 6 bases from J, with 12 bases in between. The CDR3 region has the DNA TGTGCCAGCAGCTTAATAACTCTCGTTGATACGCAGTATTTT. This translates into CASSLITLVDTQYF.

This clone has just one count. The gene calls are TRBV27 and TRBJ2-1; D not resolved. CDR1 is MNHEY, CDR2 SMNVEV, per germline (reference sequence). V lost 7 bases and J 10 bases, leaving 14 bases between the germline ends. The CDR3 sequence is 12 residues long. The CDR3 DNA sequence: TGTGCCAGCACCCCTGGGGTCGGGGAGCAGTTCTTC. This sequence encodes CASTPGVGEQFF.

The chain employs TRBV2 and TRBJ2-1; a weak D match, TRBD2 (5 bases). Germline values: CDR1 SNHLY, CDR2 FYNNEI. Trimming took off 1 base at V and 7 bases at J, with 11 bases between the two ends. This CDR3 spans 14 amino acids. This CDR3 reads CASSEEGGLNEQFF. The CDR3 DNA is TGTGCCAGCAGTGAAGAAGGAGGCTTAAATGAGCAGTTCTTC.

This chain joins TRBV9 and TRBJ1-1; D possibly corresponds to TRBD1 (6 bases). The V and J ends lost 3 bases and 0 bases respectively, with 21 bases between them. The germline gives CDR1 SGDLS, CDR2 YYNGEE. The CDR3 runs to 18 residues. In DNA, the CDR3 is TGTGCCAGCAGCGGATACACAGGGTTCGAGCCTATGAACACTGAAGCTTTCTTT. Translation: CASSGYTGFEPMNTEAFF.